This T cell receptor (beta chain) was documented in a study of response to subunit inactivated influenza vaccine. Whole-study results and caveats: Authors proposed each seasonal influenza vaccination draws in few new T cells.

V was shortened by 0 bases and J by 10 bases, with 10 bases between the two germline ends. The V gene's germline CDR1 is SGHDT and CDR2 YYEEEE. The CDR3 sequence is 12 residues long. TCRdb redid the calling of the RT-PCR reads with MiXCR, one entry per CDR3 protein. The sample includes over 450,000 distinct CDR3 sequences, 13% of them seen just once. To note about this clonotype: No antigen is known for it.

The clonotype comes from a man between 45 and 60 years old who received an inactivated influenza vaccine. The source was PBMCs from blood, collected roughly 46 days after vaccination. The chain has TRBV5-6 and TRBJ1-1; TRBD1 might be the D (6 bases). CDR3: CASSLGKDRAFF. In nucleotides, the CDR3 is TGTGCCAGCAGCTTGGGAAAGGACAGAGCTTTCTTT.